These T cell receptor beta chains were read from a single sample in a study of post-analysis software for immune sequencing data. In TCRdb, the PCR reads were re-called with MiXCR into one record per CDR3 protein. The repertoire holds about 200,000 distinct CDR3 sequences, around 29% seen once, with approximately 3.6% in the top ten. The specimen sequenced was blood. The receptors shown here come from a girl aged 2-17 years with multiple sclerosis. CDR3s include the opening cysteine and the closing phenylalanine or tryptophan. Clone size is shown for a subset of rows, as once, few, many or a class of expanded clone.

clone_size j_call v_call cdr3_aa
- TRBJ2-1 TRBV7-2 CASSPPTGNEQFF
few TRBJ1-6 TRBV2 CASSPMINRGNSPLHF
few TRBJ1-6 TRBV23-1 CASSQWTADSPLHF
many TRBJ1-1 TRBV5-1 CASSLSGQGTEAFF
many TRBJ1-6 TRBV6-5 CASSYRQGNYVDSPLHF
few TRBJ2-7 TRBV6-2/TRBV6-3 CASSYGEGFREQYF
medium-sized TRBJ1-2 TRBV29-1 CSVDSRSYGYTF
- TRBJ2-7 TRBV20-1 CSAQSRTNSYEQYF
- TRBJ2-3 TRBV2 CASSQPRTSGDTQYF
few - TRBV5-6 CASSPFGTGVEGYEQYF
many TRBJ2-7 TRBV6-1 CASSLGTSYYEQYF
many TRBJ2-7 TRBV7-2 CASSLIASGGYEQYF
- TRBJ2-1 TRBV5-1 CASRRVGDGYNEQFF
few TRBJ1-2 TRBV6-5 CASRSGHNYGYTF
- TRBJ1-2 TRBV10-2 CAGSPDRAYGYTF
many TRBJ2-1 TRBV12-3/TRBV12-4 CASSISGGNNEQFF
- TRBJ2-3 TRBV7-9 CASSISGADTQYF
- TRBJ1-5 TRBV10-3 CAISERQGHQPQHF
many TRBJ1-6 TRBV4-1 CASSQDERSAGDNSPLHF
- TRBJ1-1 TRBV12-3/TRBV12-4 CASSSRKNTEAFF
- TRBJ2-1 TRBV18 CASSPLGGSSYNEQFF
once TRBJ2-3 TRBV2 CASRTSGRDTDTQYF
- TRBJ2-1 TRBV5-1 CASSLGGLYYNEQFF
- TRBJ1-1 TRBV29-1 CSALPVGNTEAFF
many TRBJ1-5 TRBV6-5 CASSSLNANQPQHF
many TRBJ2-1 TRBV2 CASSRLAGAEEQFF
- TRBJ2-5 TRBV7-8 CASSTGVEQYF
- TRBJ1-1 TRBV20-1 CSARGPPSEAFF
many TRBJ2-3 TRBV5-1 CASSFSGAADTQYF